This T cell receptor beta chain was recorded in a study of blood T cell repertoires in COVID-19. Cohorts were determined from participant-reported clinical history. Authors' processing steps: Amplification of reference gene primers was used by the study to estimate nucleated cell counts. Profiling relied on immunoSEQ multiplex PCR, and the TCRdb table lists in-frame clones only, not all of them. That table is the source of V, J and clone size, and D and trimming were worked out from the DNA. This repertoire shows approximately 400,000 clones, approximately 93% found once; its top ten account for 0.8% to 0.9%. From germline, CDR1 is SGHRS and CDR2 YFSETQ. The junction had 8 bases not matched to a gene; V was cut back by 5 bases and J by 7 bases. This CDR3 contains 14 residues.

Material: PBMCs or T cells enriched from blood (not recorded which). The rearrangement uses TRBV5-1 and TRBJ2-1; the match to TRBD2 covers 8 bases. The source of this sequence is a woman in her thirties or forties who had been exposed to COVID-19. DNA for the CDR3: TGCGCCAGCAGGGGGGGGACTAGTAATAATGAGCAGTTCTTC. As protein: CASRGGTSNNEQFF.